One and the same sample provided the 16 T cell receptor beta chains below, sequenced in a study of blood T cell repertoires in COVID-19. Libraries were prepared by immunoSEQ multiplex PCR; TCRdb keeps only in-frame clonotypes and omits some of them. Counted here are about 40,000 clones, 60% to 85% occurring once; the ten biggest clones make up approximately 30%. Specimen: peripheral blood. The receptors were sampled from an elderly woman with acute or convalescent COVID-19.

The chain joins TRBV14 to TRBJ2-7; 7 bases agree with TRBD1. J gave up 6 bases and V 1 base, and 6 bases lay outside the gene matches. The CDR3 has 14 residues. Germline-derived CDR1 and CDR2 are SGHDN and FVKESK. CDR3 nucleotides: TGTGCCAGCAGCCAAGGAGGGGGCAGAGCCGAGCAGTACTTC. Its translation is CASSQGGGRAEQYF.

DNA for the CDR3: TGTGCCAGCAGTCCCCCCGGGGACACTGAAGCTTTCTTT. Its translation: CASSPPGDTEAFF. The chain links TRBV6-5 to TRBJ1-1; D is uncertain. This CDR3 has 13 amino acids. CDR1 MNHEY and CDR2 SVGAGI come from the germline V gene. Trimming took 5 bases from V and 3 from J, leaving 10 bases between them.

V and J are TRBV3-1 (or the pseudogene TRBV3-2) and TRBJ2-3; the match to TRBD1 covers 7 bases. CDR1 is LGHDT, CDR2 YNNKEL, per germline (reference sequence). V shed 1 base, J shed 3 bases, and the junction held 4 bases outside the gene matches. This CDR3 region has 15 residues. DNA of the CDR3: TGTGCCAGCAGCCAAGCCGACAGGGTGACAGATACGCAGTATTTT. Its protein product is CASSQADRVTDTQYF.

The chain recombines TRBV12-5 with TRBJ2-1; 7 bases are shared with TRBD2. From germline, CDR1 is LGHNT and CDR2 FRNRAP. The CDR3 length is 16 residues. V lost 5 bases to trimming and J lost 2 bases; unmatched junction nucleotides: 9. The CDR3 protein is CASGVGRAGPYNEQFF. CDR3 coding DNA: TGTGCTAGTGGTGTGGGTCGAGCGGGACCCTACAATGAGCAGTTCTTC.

This rearrangement joins TRBV4-1 to TRBJ1-1; a weak D match, TRBD1 (6 bases). V was trimmed by 1 base and J by 0 bases, leaving 15 bases between them. Germline CDR1 MGHRA, CDR2 YSYEKL. This CDR3 has 17 residues. CDR3 coding DNA: TGCGCCAGCAGCCAAGCCCGATGGACAGATTTGAACACTGAAGCTTTCTTT. It translates to CASSQARWTDLNTEAFF.

The chain is built from TRBV6-1 and TRBJ2-7, with TRBD2 identical over 8 bases. Germline V CDR1 and CDR2: MNHNS, SASEGT. The CDR3 totals 15 residues. Trimming at V came to 1 base and at J to 5 bases, leaving 7 bases not matched to a gene. In DNA, the CDR3 is TGTGCCAGCAGTGAAGTGGTTAGCGGGAAGCACGAGCAGTACTTC. Protein product: CASSEVVSGKHEQYF.

The chain recombines TRBV3-1 (or the pseudogene TRBV3-2) with TRBJ1-6, with 10 nucleotides matching TRBD1. The CDR3 is made up of 15 amino acids. V shed 2 bases and J 6 bases; nucleotides not matched to a gene: 1. CDR1 LGHDT and CDR2 YNNKEL come from the germline V gene (reference sequence). In DNA form, the CDR3 reads TGTGCCAGCAGCCAAAGGACAGGGGGTAATTCACCCCTCCACTTT. As protein: CASSQRTGGNSPLHF.

This chain joins TRBV19 and TRBJ2-1, with D possibly matching TRBD2 (8 bases). The CDR3 extends over 16 amino acids. The ends were cut back, 5 bases at V and 2 bases at J, with 16 bases in the middle. Germline CDR1 is LNHDA and CDR2 is SQIVND (reference sequence). This CDR3 reads CASSPPGGGPYNEQFF. DNA of the CDR3: TGTGCCAGTAGTCCCCCGGGAGGGGGCCCCTACAATGAGCAGTTCTTC.

The CDR3 is CASSLGGQTIEPQHF. In DNA, the CDR3 is TGTGCCAGCAGCTTAGGGGGACAGACTATCGAGCCCCAGCATTTT. The genes are TRBV13 and TRBJ1-5; 7 bases match TRBD1. After removal of 0 bases from V and 8 bases from J, the junction contained 7 bases not matched to a gene. The germline CDR1 and CDR2 sequences are PRHDT and FYEKMQ (reference sequence). The CDR3 is 15 amino acids.

J is TRBJ1-1 and V is TRBV18; D is unclear. V was trimmed by 3 bases and J by 2 bases, leaving 10 bases between them. CDR1 is KGHSH and CDR2 is LQKENI in the germline V gene. The CDR3 has 14 residues. The CDR3 loop reads CASSPTGSNTEAFF. In DNA, the CDR3 is TGTGCCAGCTCACCTACCGGGAGCAACACTGAAGCTTTCTTT.

The chain recombines TRBV6-5 with TRBJ1-5; 9 bases match TRBD1. Germline CDR1 reads MNHEY; CDR2 reads SVGAGI. This CDR3 is built from 14 residues. Unmatched junction bases numbered 7, after V lost 8 bases and J lost 5 bases. The CDR3 here is CASGTGGAYQPQHF. The DNA of the CDR3 is TGTGCCAGCGGTACAGGGGGCGCCTATCAGCCCCAGCATTTT.

The chain combines TRBV29-1 with TRBJ2-7; 8 nucleotides align to TRBD2. J lost 5 bases, V lost 0 bases, and 3 bases had no gene match. The CDR3 covers 13 residues. Germline CDR1 SQVTM, CDR2 ANQGSEA. The CDR3 spells CSVEESGGNEQYF. CDR3 nucleotides: TGCAGCGTTGAAGAATCGGGGGGGAACGAGCAGTACTTC.

The CDR3 sequence is CASSQFGGGDENEQFF. The CDR3 DNA follows: TGCGCCAGCAGCCAGTTTGGGGGAGGGGATGAAAATGAGCAGTTCTTC. The J gene is TRBJ2-1, the V gene TRBV4-1; the match to TRBD2 covers 7 bases. The CDR3 loop spans 16 amino acids. CDR1 and CDR2 (germline): MGHRA, YSYEKL. J gave up 7 bases and V 3 bases, and 12 bases lay outside the gene matches.

To note about this clone: This sample includes further DNA sequences coding for the same CDR3. V gene TRBV7-6 combines with J gene TRBJ2-5, with D perhaps TRBD1 (5 bases). The CDR3 has 11 amino acids. The germline gives CDR1 SGHVS, CDR2 FNYEAQ. Trimming shortened V by 5 bases and J by 5 bases, and 6 bases separated the two germline ends. CDR3 region: CASSPGETQYF. The CDR3 DNA reads TGTGCCAGCAGCCCAGGGGAGACCCAGTACTTC.

The chain is built from TRBV12-2 and TRBJ2-3; TRBD2 is taken as the D call from the table, unchecked against the DNA. TRBV12-2 is recorded as a pseudogene. This CDR3 comprises 17 residues. The CDR3 DNA reads as TGTGCAAGTCGCCCCCGTCTAGCGCGGGAGAGCACAGATACGCAGTATTTT. Translation: CASRPRLARESTDTQYF.

The rearrangement uses TRBV3-1 (or the pseudogene TRBV3-2) and TRBJ2-1, with 7 positions matching TRBD2. The CDR3 has 16 residues. From germline, CDR1 is LGHDT and CDR2 YNNKEL (reference sequence). V lost 0 bases to trimming and J lost 7 bases; unmatched junction nucleotides: 9. CDR3 amino acids: CASSQDPGGRSNEQFF. As DNA, the CDR3 is TGTGCCAGCAGCCAAGATCCTGGCGGGAGATCGAATGAGCAGTTCTTC.